This TCR beta chain appears in the sequencing data of a study of cytomegalovirus exposure and HLA in healthy donors. Primers for the PCR totalled 60 Vbeta and 13 Jbeta. Data came from immunoSEQ multiplex PCR; TCRdb stores just in-frame clones and leaves some out. This sample has 120,000 or so clones, with around 75% found just once. Healthy bone marrow donors made up the donors. V lost 3 bases, J lost 0 bases, and 8 bases stayed unmatched. The CDR3 contains 18 residues. Looked up from germline, CDR1 is LNHDA and CDR2 is SQIVND (reference sequence). In the case of this clone: Its antigen remains unidentified.

Study findings and constraints: In a later analysis, TCR association rates varied by HLA locus: DRB1 most, HLA-C fewest. Three of the chains that were CMV-associated were confirmed in vitro to be specific for CMV antigens.

The chain has TRBV19 and TRBJ2-1, with TRBD1 matching over 10 bases. The clonotype comes from a man aged 25-45 years in good health and CMV-seronegative. The sample comprised PBMCs. DNA for the CDR3: TGTGCCAGTAGTATGAGAGACAGGGGGCTTAGCTCCTACAATGAGCAGTTCTTC. It translates to CASSMRDRGLSSYNEQFF. Looking up the rest from reference TRBV19 and TRBJ2-1 gives the full variable domain: DGGITQSPKYLFRKEGQNVTLSCEQNLNHDAMYWYRQDPGQGLRLIYYSQIVNDFQKGDIAEGYSVSREKKESFPLTVTSAQKNPTAFYLCASSMRDRGLSSYNEQFFGPGTRLTVL.